Shown below are 24 T cell receptor beta chains from a single sample sequenced in a study of cytomegalovirus exposure and HLA in healthy donors. PCR primers comprised 60 Vbeta and 13 Jbeta primers. TCRdb's copy holds only in-frame clones and misses some; the assay was immunoSEQ multiplex PCR. This repertoire shows around 62,000 clones, roughly 80% found once; its top ten account for less than 3%. Sequences were obtained from PBMCs. The receptor set was obtained from a woman aged 25-40 years in good health and CMV-seronegative.

This clone appeared a few times. This sequence joins TRBV7-2 and TRBJ2-5, with D perhaps matching TRBD1 (6 bases). The DNA end lines up better with TRBJ2-7; the J call may be wrong. The CDR3 contains 16 residues. The V gene's germline CDR1 is SGHTA and CDR2 FQGNSA. For the CDR3, the DNA is TGTGCCAGCAGCTTAGGGTCGCAGGGGAGCTCCTACGAGCAGTACTTC. This gives the protein CASSLGSQGSSYEQYF.

The chain employs TRBV6-5 and TRBJ1-1; D uncertain. CDR3 length: 13 residues. CDR1 and CDR2 (germline): MNHEY, SVGAGI. V lost 6 bases, J lost 0 bases, and 8 bases lay in between. Written as DNA, the CDR3 is TGTGCCAGCAGCAGAAAGATGAACACTGAAGCTTTCTTT. The encoded protein is CASSRKMNTEAFF.

Regarding this clone: This sample also contains other DNA sequences that code for the same CDR3. The chain links TRBV27 to TRBJ2-2; D unresolved. The CDR3 has 14 residues. Between the trimmed V and J ends, which lost 2 bases and 5 bases, there was a span of 9 bases. Germline V CDR1 and CDR2: MNHEY, SMNVEV (reference sequence). The chain's CDR3 is CASSLGASTGELFF. The CDR3 coding sequence is TGTGCCAGCAGTTTAGGAGCCTCAACCGGGGAGCTGTTTTTT.

In this sample, this clone turned up a few times. The chain couples TRBV29-1 to TRBJ1-2; 7 bases match TRBD1. From germline, CDR1 is SQVTM and CDR2 ANQGSEA. With 7 bases clipped from V and 6 bases from J, the junction kept 14 bases outside the gene matches. The CDR3 is 14 residues long. The CDR3 bases are TGCAGCGGGGGGACAGAGGGACAAGGACATGGCTACACCTTC. Amino acid sequence: CSGGTEGQGHGYTF.

A few counts support this clone. This chain links TRBV14 with TRBJ2-5; 11 nucleotides line up with TRBD2. V gave up 4 bases and J gave up 3 bases; unmatched junction bases: 4. CDR3 length equals 15 residues. Germline lookup yields CDR1 SGHDN and CDR2 FVKESK. The CDR3 spells CASSRGTSGKETQYF. In nucleotides, the CDR3 is TGTGCCAGCAGCCGGGGGACTAGCGGAAAAGAGACCCAGTACTTC.

The V call is TRBV19, the J call TRBJ2-3; tentative D call: TRBD2 (7 bases). V was trimmed by 4 bases and J by 6 bases, leaving 14 bases between them. The germline V gene has CDR1 LNHDA and CDR2 SQIVND (reference sequence). This CDR3 contains 14 residues. CDR3 nucleotides: TGTGCCAGTAGTAGAACGGGGGGCATGGATACGCAGTATTTT. Protein sequence: CASSRTGGMDTQYF.

This rearrangement joins TRBV28 to TRBJ1-1; 9 bases map to TRBD1. From germline, CDR1 is MDHEN and CDR2 SYDVKM. The V segment lost 7 bases and the J segment 5 bases; nucleotides outside the gene matches: 5. This CDR3 is built from 13 residues. The CDR3 DNA follows: TGTGCCAGCAAGGGACAGGGATGGACTGAAGCTTTCTTT. Translating gives CASKGQGWTEAFF.

The V call is TRBV5-6, the J call TRBJ2-1; 11 bases align to TRBD2. Germline values: CDR1 SGHDT, CDR2 YYEEEE. This CDR3 has 14 amino acids. The V gene end was trimmed by 2 bases and the J gene end by 9 bases; junction bases not matched to a gene: 4. CDR3 loop: CASSFSTSGGEQFF. In DNA form, the CDR3 reads TGTGCCAGCAGCTTCTCTACTAGCGGGGGTGAGCAGTTCTTC. Full variable domain (missing parts from reference TRBV5-6 and TRBJ2-1): DAGVTQSPTHLIKTRGQQVTLRCSPKSGHDTVSWYQQALGQGPQFIFQYYEEEERQRGNFPDRFSGHQFPNYSSELNVNALLLGDSALYLCASSFSTSGGEQFFGPGTRLTVL.

The genes are TRBV25-1 and TRBJ1-5, with a possible D match to TRBD1 (5 bases). Germline assignment: CDR1 MGHDK and CDR2 SYGVNS. The CDR3 is 15 amino acids. Trimming removed 3 bases from V and 9 bases from J, with 18 bases in between. The CDR3 spells CASSEGTRRGGPQHF. The CDR3 nucleotides read TGTGCCAGCAGTGAGGGCACCCGGCGGGGCGGGCCCCAGCATTTT.

V usage is TRBV27 and J usage is TRBJ2-7; TRBD1 matches 8 bases. Germline V gene sequence: CDR1 MNHEY, CDR2 SMNVEV (reference sequence). V was clipped by 4 bases and J by 2 bases; unmatched bases: 7. This CDR3 has 15 residues. Here the CDR3 reads CASSSRTGRTYEQYF. DNA for the CDR3: TGTGCCAGCAGTTCTCGGACAGGGAGGACCTACGAGCAGTACTTC.

The chain employs TRBV7-2 and TRBJ1-3; a weak D match, TRBD1 (5 bases). V was shortened by 8 bases and J by 2 bases, with 16 bases between the two germline ends. Germline V CDR1 and CDR2: SGHTA, FQGNSA. CDR3 length: 15 residues. The CDR3 reads CASGLQVAPGNTIYF. The CDR3 DNA reads TGTGCCAGCGGATTACAGGTGGCCCCTGGAAACACCATATATTTT. Drawing the rest from reference TRBV7-2 and TRBJ1-3, the complete variable domain is GAGVSQSPSNKVTEKGKDVELRCDPISGHTALYWYRQSLGQGLEFLIYFQGNSAPDKSGLPSDRFSAERTGGSVSTLTIQRTQQEDSAVYLCASGLQVAPGNTIYFGEGSWLTVV.

This clone was detected once. The J gene is TRBJ1-4, the V gene TRBV5-6; 7 nucleotides agree with TRBD1. CDR1 is SGHDT, CDR2 YYEEEE, per germline. The ends lost 3 bases at V and 3 bases at J; junction bases unmatched: 14. The CDR3 has 18 amino acids. This CDR3 is CASSSLSRRGPANEKLFF. CDR3 sequence (DNA): TGTGCCAGCAGCTCCCTCTCGAGAAGGGGGCCGGCTAATGAAAAACTGTTTTTT. Complete variable domain (other parts from reference TRBV5-6 and TRBJ1-4): DAGVTQSPTHLIKTRGQQVTLRCSPKSGHDTVSWYQQALGQGPQFIFQYYEEEERQRGNFPDRFSGHQFPNYSSELNVNALLLGDSALYLCASSSLSRRGPANEKLFFGSGTQLSVL.

The rearrangement joins TRBV7-2 to TRBJ1-1; D is ambiguous. Germline-derived CDR1 and CDR2 are SGHTA and FQGNSA. Trimming left V 6 bases short and J 1 base short, with 21 bases between. This CDR3 contains 17 residues. CDR3 residues: CASRPGSILLPNTEAFF. CDR3 nucleotides: TGTGCCAGCAGACCAGGTAGTATCCTATTACCGAACACTGAAGCTTTCTTT.

This sequence joins TRBV28 and TRBJ2-6; D not resolved. V lost 2 bases and J 0 bases, leaving 5 bases between the germline ends. The length of the CDR3 is 15 residues. Germline V gene lookup returns CDR1 MDHEN and CDR2 SYDVKM. The chain's CDR3 is CASSLASSGANVLTF. The DNA of the CDR3 is TGTGCCAGCAGTTTAGCTAGCTCTGGGGCCAACGTCCTGACTTTC. Complete variable domain (other parts from reference TRBV28 and TRBJ2-6): DVKVTQSSRYLVKRTGEKVFLECVQDMDHENMFWYRQDPGLGLRLIYFSYDVKMKEKGDIPEGYSVSREKKERFSLILESASTNQTSMYLCASSLASSGANVLTFGAGSRLTVL.

Concerning this clone: Other DNA sequences in the sample encode the same CDR3. The rearrangement links TRBV6-1 to TRBJ1-2; 7 bases fit TRBD1. The CDR3 totals 15 residues. CDR1 MNHNS and CDR2 SASEGT come from the germline V gene. V trimming: 2 bases; J trimming: 1 base; junction bases outside the gene matches: 4. This chain's CDR3 is CASSEWTGSNYGYTF. The CDR3 DNA reads as TGTGCCAGCAGTGAATGGACAGGCAGTAACTATGGCTACACCTTC.

The chain couples TRBV7-2 to TRBJ2-2; 11 nucleotides line up with TRBD1. V was clipped by 5 bases and J by 6 bases; unmatched bases: 5. The CDR3 runs to 15 residues. The V gene's germline CDR1 is SGHTA and CDR2 FQGNSA. The CDR3: CASSPRTGGAGELFF. In nucleotides, the CDR3 is TGTGCCAGCAGCCCGAGGACAGGGGGCGCCGGGGAGCTGTTTTTT.

The V gene is TRBV28, the J gene TRBJ1-5, with TRBD1 as a possible D gene (5 bases). V was trimmed by 7 bases and J by 3 bases, leaving 13 bases between them. CDR1 and CDR2 (germline): MDHEN, SYDVKM. This CDR3 has 14 amino acids. CDR3 bases: TGTGCCAGCACCGGGGGACGGCACAATCAGCCCCAGCATTTT. Protein sequence: CASTGGRHNQPQHF.

This chain uses TRBV30 with TRBJ1-1; TRBD1 matches 7 bases. CDR1 GTSNPN and CDR2 SVGIG come from the germline V gene (reference sequence). This CDR3 contains 13 residues. Trimming took 3 bases from V and 4 from J; bases not matched to a gene: 5. The chain's CDR3 is CAWSATGTTEAFF. The CDR3 nucleotides read TGTGCCTGGAGCGCGACAGGGACCACTGAAGCTTTCTTT.

The chain links TRBV5-1 to TRBJ2-7; 10 bases are shared with TRBD1. Trimming at V came to 3 bases and at J to 5 bases, leaving 5 bases not matched to a gene. Germline V gives CDR1 SGHRS, CDR2 YFSETQ. The CDR3 totals 14 residues. In nucleotides, the CDR3 is TGCGCCAGCAGCTCCGACAGGGGGCTCAACGAGCAGTACTTC. Translating it yields CASSSDRGLNEQYF.

The V gene is TRBV12-5, the J gene TRBJ2-5; 12 bases agree with TRBD2. Trimming took 0 bases from V and 6 from J; bases not matched to a gene: 5. The CDR3 has 16 amino acids. Germline V gene data show CDR1 as LGHNT and CDR2 as FRNRAP. CDR3 loop: CASGLVLAGGRQTQYF. DNA for the CDR3: TGTGCTAGTGGTTTGGTCCTAGCGGGGGGGCGACAGACCCAGTACTTC. Together with reference TRBV12-5 and TRBJ2-5, the CDR3 gives the full variable domain: DARVTQTPRHKVTEMGQEVTMRCQPILGHNTVFWYRQTMMQGLELLAYFRNRAPLDDSGMPKDRFSAEMPDATLATLKIQPSEPRDSAVYFCASGLVLAGGRQTQYFGPGTRLLVL.

The V call is TRBV5-1, the J call TRBJ2-5; 15 nucleotides agree with TRBD2. This CDR3 has 16 residues. V lost 4 bases to trimming and J lost 10 bases; unmatched junction nucleotides: 11. Germline CDR1 is SGHRS and CDR2 is YFSETQ. The CDR3 protein is CASSAGLAGGSMGQYF. As DNA, the CDR3 is TGCGCCAGCAGCGCCGGACTAGCGGGGGGGAGTATGGGCCAGTACTTC.

The V call is TRBV4-1, the J call TRBJ1-5; the D gene is possibly TRBD1 (6 bases). CDR1 is MGHRA, CDR2 YSYEKL, per germline. The CDR3 spans 18 residues. With 0 bases removed from V and 1 base from J, the gap between germline ends came to 16 bases. CDR3: CASSQEGALGASNQPQHF. Here the CDR3 DNA reads TGCGCCAGCAGCCAAGAAGGGGCTTTGGGGGCGAGCAATCAGCCCCAGCATTTT.

This clone was picked up a small number of times. The chain has TRBV5-6 and TRBJ1-1; TRBD1 aligns across 8 bases. J gave up 4 bases and V 4 bases, and 6 bases lay outside the gene matches. Germline CDR1 is SGHDT and CDR2 is YYEEEE. This CDR3 is 14 amino acids long. The CDR3 DNA follows: TGTGCCAGCAGCGCCAGGGGGCGAGGCACTGAAGCTTTCTTT. It specifies CASSARGRGTEAFF.

In its sample, this clone was seen once. V is TRBV5-1 and J is TRBJ2-7; TRBD1 agrees at 7 bases. The germline gives CDR1 SGHRS, CDR2 YFSETQ. This CDR3 spans 15 amino acids. Germline trimming cut 0 bases from V and 7 bases from J; bases unmatched to any gene: 10. The CDR3 sequence: CASSLEGTGVGEQYF. The CDR3 nucleotides read TGCGCCAGCAGCTTGGAGGGAACAGGGGTGGGAGAGCAGTACTTC.